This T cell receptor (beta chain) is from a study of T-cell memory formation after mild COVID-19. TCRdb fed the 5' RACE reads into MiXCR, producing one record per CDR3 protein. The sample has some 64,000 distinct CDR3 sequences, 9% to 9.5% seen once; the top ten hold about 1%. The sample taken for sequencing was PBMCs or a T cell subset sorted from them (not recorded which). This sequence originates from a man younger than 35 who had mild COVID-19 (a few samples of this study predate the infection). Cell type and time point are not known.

The CDR3 sequence is CSVVPGEETQYF. In nucleotides, the CDR3 is TGCAGCGTTGTCCCGGGGGAAGAGACCCAGTACTTC. The chain is built from TRBV29-1 and TRBJ2-5; D is possibly TRBD2 (6 bases). The CDR3 consists of 12 residues. V gave up 4 bases and J gave up 3 bases, with 9 bases separating them. CDR1 SQVTM and CDR2 ANQGSEA come from the germline V gene.